This T cell receptor (beta chain) emerged from a study of regulatory T cells in long-lasting Graves disease. This clonotype was picked up many times. The authors built TCR beta libraries using iRepertoire HTBI primers and Arm-PCR of CDR3 regions. Each CDR3 protein is one row after TCRdb ran MiXCR on the multiplex PCR reads. The sample includes more than 450,000 distinct CDR3 sequences, about 11% of them seen just once. The time point was: newly diagnosed GD, antithyroid drugs for less than 3 months. Following extraction of RNA from PBMCs, that RNA was used to make the TCR library. These same records also appear under a second study, on T cells in Graves' hyperthyroidism and ophthalmopathy. That study reports: Stable Graves' hyperthyroidism denoted no ophthalmopathy progression over 18 months. The study excluded patients with uncontrolled infection, other autoimmune disease, pregnancy or lactation. Diagnosis rested on symptoms, serum thyroxine and TRAb, thyroid ultrasound, and orbital computed tomography. Among clonotypes expanded in thyroid above 0.001, most were also found in blood.

The specimen comprised peripheral blood mononuclear cells (PBMCs), sampled at new diagnosis, from a patient treated with antithyroid drugs. This clonotype was sampled from a woman aged 30 to 39 with Graves disease.

The CDR3 DNA reads TGTGCCAGTAGTATAGATAGGGGCGGGGAGGCTTTCTTT. It specifies CASSIDRGGEAFF. The gene calls are TRBV19 and TRBJ1-1; D perhaps matches TRBD1 (5 bases). Trimming took off 0 bases at V and 11 bases at J, with 13 bases between the two ends. CDR3 length: 13 residues. CDR1 LNHDA and CDR2 SQIVND come from the germline V gene (reference sequence). The variable domain in full, completed from reference TRBV19 and TRBJ1-1, reads DGGITQSPKYLFRKEGQNVTLSCEQNLNHDAMYWYRQDPGQGLRLIYYSQIVNDFQKGDIAEGYSVSREKKESFPLTVTSAQKNPTAFYLCASSIDRGGEAFFGQGTRLTVV.